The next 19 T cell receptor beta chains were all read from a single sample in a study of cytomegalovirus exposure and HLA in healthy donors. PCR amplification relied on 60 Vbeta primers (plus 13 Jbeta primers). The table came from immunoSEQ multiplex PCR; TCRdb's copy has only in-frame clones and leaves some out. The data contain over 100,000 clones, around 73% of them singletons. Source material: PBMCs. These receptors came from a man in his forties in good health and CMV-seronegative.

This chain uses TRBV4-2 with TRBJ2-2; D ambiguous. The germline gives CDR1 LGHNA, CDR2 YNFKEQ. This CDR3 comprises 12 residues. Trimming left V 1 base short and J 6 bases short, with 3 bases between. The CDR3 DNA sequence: TGTGCCAGCAGCCAAGGGCCCGGGGAGCTGTTTTTT. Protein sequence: CASSQGPGELFF.

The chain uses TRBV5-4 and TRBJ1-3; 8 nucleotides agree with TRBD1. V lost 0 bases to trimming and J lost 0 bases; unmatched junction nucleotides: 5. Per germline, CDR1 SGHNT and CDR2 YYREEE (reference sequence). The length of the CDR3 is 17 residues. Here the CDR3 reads CASSLAGQGNSGNTIYF. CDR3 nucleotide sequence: TGTGCCAGCAGCTTGGCAGGACAGGGAAACTCTGGAAACACCATATATTTT.

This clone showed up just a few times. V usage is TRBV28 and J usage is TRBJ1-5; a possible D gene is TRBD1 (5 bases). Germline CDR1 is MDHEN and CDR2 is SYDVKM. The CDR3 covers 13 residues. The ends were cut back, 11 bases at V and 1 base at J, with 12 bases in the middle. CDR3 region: CAVGDRSNQPQHF. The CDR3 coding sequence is TGTGCCGTTGGCGACAGAAGCAATCAGCCCCAGCATTTT.

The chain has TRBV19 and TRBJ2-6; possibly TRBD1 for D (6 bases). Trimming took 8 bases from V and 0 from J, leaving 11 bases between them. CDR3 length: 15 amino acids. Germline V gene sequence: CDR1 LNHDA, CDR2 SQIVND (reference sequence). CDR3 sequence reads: CASRAGDSGANVLTF. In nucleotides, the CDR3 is TGTGCCAGTCGAGCAGGGGACTCTGGGGCCAACGTCCTGACTTTC.

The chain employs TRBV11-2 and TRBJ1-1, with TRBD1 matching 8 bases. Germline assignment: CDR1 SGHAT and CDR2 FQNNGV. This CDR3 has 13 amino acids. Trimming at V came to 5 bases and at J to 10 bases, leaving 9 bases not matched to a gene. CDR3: CASSPGTGNVAFF. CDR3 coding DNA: TGTGCCAGCAGCCCCGGGACAGGCAATGTAGCTTTCTTT.

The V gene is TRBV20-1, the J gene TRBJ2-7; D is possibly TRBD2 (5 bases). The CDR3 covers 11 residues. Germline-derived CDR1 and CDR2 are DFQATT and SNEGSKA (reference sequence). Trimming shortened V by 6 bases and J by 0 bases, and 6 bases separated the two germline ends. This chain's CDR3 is CSAGISYEQYF. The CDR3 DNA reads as TGCAGTGCCGGGATCTCCTACGAGCAGTACTTC.

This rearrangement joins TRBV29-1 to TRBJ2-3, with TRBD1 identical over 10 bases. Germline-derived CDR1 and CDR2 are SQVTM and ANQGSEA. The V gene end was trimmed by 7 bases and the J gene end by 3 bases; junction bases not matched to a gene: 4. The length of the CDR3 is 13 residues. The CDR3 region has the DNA TGCAGCGCCGGGACAGGGGTTACAGATACGCAGTATTTT. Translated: CSAGTGVTDTQYF.

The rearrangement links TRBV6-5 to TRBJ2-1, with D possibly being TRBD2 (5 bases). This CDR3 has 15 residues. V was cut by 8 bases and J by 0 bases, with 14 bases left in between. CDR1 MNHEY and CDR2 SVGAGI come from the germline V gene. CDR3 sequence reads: CASSSTRGSYNEQFF. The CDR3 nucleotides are TGTGCCAGCTCTTCGACCCGGGGCTCCTACAATGAGCAGTTCTTC.

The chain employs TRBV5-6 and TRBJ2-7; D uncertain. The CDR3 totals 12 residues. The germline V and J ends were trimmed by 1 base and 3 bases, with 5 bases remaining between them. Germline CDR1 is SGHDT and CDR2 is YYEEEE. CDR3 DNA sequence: TGTGCCAGCAGCTTGTCCGGCTACGAGCAGTACTTC. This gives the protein CASSLSGYEQYF.

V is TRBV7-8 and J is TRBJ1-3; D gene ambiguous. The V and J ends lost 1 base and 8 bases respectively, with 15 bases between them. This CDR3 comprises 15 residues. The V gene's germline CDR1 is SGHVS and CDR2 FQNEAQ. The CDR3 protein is CASSLEGYAGYTIYF. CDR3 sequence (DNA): TGTGCCAGCAGCTTAGAGGGCTACGCGGGTTACACCATATATTTT. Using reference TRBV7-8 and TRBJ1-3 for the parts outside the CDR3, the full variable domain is GAGVSQSPRYKVAKRGQDVALRCDPISGHVSLFWYQQALGQGPEFLTYFQNEAQLDKSGLPSDRFFAERPEGSVSTLKIQRTQQEDSAVYLCASSLEGYAGYTIYFGEGSWLTVV.

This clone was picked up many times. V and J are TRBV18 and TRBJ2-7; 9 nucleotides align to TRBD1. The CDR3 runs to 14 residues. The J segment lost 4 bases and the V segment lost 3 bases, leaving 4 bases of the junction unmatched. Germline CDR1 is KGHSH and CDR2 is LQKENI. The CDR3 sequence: CASSPRTGEYEQYF. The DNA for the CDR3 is TGTGCCAGCTCACCCCGGACAGGGGAATACGAGCAGTACTTC.

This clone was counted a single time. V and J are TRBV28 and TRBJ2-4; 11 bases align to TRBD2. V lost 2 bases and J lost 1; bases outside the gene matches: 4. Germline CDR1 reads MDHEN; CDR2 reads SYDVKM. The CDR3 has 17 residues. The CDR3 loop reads CASSLGASGGAKNIQYF. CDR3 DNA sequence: TGTGCCAGCAGTTTAGGGGCTAGCGGGGGGGCCAAAAACATTCAGTACTTC.

The CDR3 region is CASSRGSSGGSSSYNEQFF. The CDR3 DNA is TGTGCCAGCAGCCGAGGAAGTAGCGGGGGGTCGAGCTCCTACAATGAGCAGTTCTTC. The chain has TRBV7-9 and TRBJ2-1; TRBD2 matches 10 bases. Germline-derived CDR1 and CDR2 are SEHNR and FQNEAQ (reference sequence). Losses at the gene ends were 5 bases for V and 0 bases for J; bases not matched to a gene: 13. This CDR3 is built from 19 residues.

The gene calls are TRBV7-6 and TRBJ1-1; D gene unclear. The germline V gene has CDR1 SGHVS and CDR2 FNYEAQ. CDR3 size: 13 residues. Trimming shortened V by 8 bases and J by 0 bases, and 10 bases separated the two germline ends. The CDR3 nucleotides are TGTGCCAGCTTGGCAAACATGAACACTGAAGCTTTCTTT. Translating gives CASLANMNTEAFF. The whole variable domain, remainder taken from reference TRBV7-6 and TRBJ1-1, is GAGVSQSPRYKVTKRGQDVALRCDPISGHVSLYWYRQALGQGPEFLTYFNYEAQQDKSGLPNDRFSAERPEGSISTLTIQRTEQRDSAMYRCASLANMNTEAFFGQGTRLTVV.

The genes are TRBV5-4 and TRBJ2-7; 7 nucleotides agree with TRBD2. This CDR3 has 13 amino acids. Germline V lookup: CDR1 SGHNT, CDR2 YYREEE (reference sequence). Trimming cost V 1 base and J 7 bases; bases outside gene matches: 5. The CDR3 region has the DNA TGTGCCAGCAGCTTGTGGGGGGGGGATGAGCAGTACTTC. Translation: CASSLWGGDEQYF.

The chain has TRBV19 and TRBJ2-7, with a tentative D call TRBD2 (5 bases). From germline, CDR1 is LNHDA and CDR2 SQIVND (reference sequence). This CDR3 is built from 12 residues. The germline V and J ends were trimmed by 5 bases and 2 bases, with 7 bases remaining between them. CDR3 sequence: CASSSRAYEQYF. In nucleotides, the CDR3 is TGTGCCAGTAGTTCGCGGGCCTACGAGCAGTACTTC.

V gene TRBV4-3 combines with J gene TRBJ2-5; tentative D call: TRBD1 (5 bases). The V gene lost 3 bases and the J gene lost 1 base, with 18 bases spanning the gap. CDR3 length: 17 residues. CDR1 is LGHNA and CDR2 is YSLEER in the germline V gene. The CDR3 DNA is TGCGCCAGCAGCCAGAATTCGCCGACAGTTCGCCAAGAGACCCAGTACTTC. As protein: CASSQNSPTVRQETQYF.

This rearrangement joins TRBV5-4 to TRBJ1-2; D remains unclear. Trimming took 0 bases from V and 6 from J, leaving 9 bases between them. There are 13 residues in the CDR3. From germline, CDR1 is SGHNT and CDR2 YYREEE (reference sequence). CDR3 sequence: CASSLASGDGYTF. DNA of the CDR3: TGTGCCAGCAGCTTGGCCAGCGGGGATGGCTACACCTTC.

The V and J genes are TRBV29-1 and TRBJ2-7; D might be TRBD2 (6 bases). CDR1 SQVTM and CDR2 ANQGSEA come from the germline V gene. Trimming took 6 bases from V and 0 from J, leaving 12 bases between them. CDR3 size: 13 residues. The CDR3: CSVGTGDSYEQYF. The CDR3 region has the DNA TGCAGCGTCGGGACGGGGGACTCCTACGAGCAGTACTTC.